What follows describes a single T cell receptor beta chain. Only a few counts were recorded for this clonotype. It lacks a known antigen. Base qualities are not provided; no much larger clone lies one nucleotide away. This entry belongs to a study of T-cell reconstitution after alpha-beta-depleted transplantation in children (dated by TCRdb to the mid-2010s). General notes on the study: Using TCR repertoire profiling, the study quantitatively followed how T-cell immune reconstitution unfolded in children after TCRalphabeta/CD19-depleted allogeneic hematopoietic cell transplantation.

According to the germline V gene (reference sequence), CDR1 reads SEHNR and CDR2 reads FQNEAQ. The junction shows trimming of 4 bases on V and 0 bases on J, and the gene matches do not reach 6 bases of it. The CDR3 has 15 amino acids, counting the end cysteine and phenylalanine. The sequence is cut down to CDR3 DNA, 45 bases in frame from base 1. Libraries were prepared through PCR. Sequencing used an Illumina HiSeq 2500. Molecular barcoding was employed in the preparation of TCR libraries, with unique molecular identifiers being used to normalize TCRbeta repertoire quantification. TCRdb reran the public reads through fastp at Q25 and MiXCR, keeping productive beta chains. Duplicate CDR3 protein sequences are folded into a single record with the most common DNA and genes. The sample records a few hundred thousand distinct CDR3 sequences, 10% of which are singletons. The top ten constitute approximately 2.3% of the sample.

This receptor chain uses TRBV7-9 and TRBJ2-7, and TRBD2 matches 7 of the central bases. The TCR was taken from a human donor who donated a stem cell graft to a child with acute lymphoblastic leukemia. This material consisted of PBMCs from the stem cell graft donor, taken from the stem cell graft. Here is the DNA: TGTGCCAGCAGCTCCCTAGCGGAAAGCTCCTACGAGCAGTACTTC. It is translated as CASSSLAESSYEQYF.